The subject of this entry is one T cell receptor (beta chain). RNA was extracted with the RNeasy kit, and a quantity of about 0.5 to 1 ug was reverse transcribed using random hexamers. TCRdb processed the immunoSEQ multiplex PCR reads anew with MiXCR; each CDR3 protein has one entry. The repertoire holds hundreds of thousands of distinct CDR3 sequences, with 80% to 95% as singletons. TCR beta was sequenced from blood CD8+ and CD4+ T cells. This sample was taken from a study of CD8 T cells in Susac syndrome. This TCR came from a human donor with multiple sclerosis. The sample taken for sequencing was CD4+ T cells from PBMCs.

The CDR3 is CSAGGTSPGPQHF. The CDR3 bases are TGCAGTGCTGGGGGGACATCCCCAGGGCCCCAGCATTTT. The chain recombines TRBV20-1 with TRBJ1-5, with a tentative D call TRBD1 (6 bases). The CDR3 is 13 residues long. CDR1 is DFQATT and CDR2 is SNEGSKA in the germline V gene (reference sequence). V lost 5 bases to trimming and J lost 9 bases, with 17 bases between them.